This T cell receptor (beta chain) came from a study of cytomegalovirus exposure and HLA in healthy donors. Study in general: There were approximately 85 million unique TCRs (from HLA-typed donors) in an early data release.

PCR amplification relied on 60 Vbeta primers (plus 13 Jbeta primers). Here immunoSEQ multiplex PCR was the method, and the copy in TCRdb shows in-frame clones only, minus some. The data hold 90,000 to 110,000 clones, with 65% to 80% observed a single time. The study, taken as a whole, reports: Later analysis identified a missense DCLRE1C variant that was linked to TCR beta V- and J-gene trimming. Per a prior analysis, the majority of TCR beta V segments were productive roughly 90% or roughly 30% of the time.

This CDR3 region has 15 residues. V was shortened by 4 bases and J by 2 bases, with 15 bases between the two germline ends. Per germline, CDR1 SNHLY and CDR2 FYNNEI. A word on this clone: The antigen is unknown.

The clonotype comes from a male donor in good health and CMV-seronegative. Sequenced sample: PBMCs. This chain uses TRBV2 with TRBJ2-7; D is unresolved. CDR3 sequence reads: CASSVSPLPAYEQYF. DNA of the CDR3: TGTGCCAGCAGTGTGTCGCCGCTGCCAGCCTACGAGCAGTACTTC.